This TCR beta chain was retrieved from a study of cytomegalovirus exposure and HLA in healthy donors. Study outcomes and limitations: DRB1 showed the most TCR associations and HLA-C the fewest in a later analysis, as rates varied by HLA locus.

This CDR3 has 12 residues. Germline V gene lookup returns CDR1 GTSNPN and CDR2 SVGIG (reference sequence). The V and J ends lost 6 bases and 2 bases respectively, with 11 bases between them. About this clone itself: No antigen is known for it.

Amplification used 60 Vbeta primers and 13 Jbeta primers. Repertoires were generated with immunoSEQ multiplex PCR, while TCRdb's copy carries only in-frame clones and drops some. This sample yields more than 95,000 clones, of which under 65% are seen a single time; approximately 3% belongs to the top ten. Input material: PBMCs. The sequence was collected from a man aged 55 to 70 in good health and CMV-seronegative. This chain links TRBV30 with TRBJ2-7, with a possible D match to TRBD2 (6 bases). The CDR3 is CACPGGAYEQYF. Here the CDR3 DNA reads TGTGCCTGCCCCGGAGGGGCCTACGAGCAGTACTTC.